A selection of T cell receptor beta chains follows, all from one sample in a study of T cells in Graves' hyperthyroidism and ophthalmopathy. TCRdb re-called the multiplex PCR reads with MiXCR, one entry per CDR3 protein. The sample has hundreds of thousands of distinct CDR3 sequences, around a quarter seen once. The sequenced material came from blood. The receptors here all came from a man aged 50 or older with Graves' hyperthyroidism. CDR3s include the opening cysteine and the closing phenylalanine or tryptophan. Fields, in order: CDR3 DNA, CDR3 protein, J gene, D gene, V gene, clone size. D genes are given only for firm matches. Size is omitted from some rows. Given values are once, few, many or a class for expanded clones.

TGCGCCAGCAGTTTAACAGCTAACTATGGCTACACCTTC,CASSLTANYGYTF,TRBJ1-2,.,TRBV10-1,few
TGTGCCAGCAGTGAAGCCACTAGCGGGAGAGTGCGGGGTACGCAGTATTTT,CASSEATSGRVRGTQYF,TRBJ2-3,TRBD2,TRBV6-1,many
TGTGCCAGCAGTTACCCCCTAATACCGGACAGACTCTCCTACGAGCAGTACTTC,CASSYPLIPDRLSYEQYF,TRBJ2-7,.,TRBV6-2/TRBV6-3,.
TGTGCCAGCTCACCCAGCACGGATAGCACAGATACGCAGTATTTT,CASSPSTDSTDTQYF,TRBJ2-3,.,TRBV18,.
TGTGCCAGCAGTTTTACTAGCGGGAGGGCCGGTACGCAGTATTTT,CASSFTSGRAGTQYF,TRBJ2-3,TRBD2,TRBV28,many
TGCAGTGGTCGCACAGGGGTCGGGAACACTGAAGCTTTCTTT,CSGRTGVGNTEAFF,TRBJ1-1,TRBD1,TRBV20-1,many
TGCAGTGCTAGAGATGGACAATTTCAGCAGTTCTTC,CSARDGQFQQFF,TRBJ2-1,.,TRBV20-1,few
TGTGCCAGCATGCAGAAACCCTCCTACGAGCAGTACTTC,CASMQKPSYEQYF,TRBJ2-7,.,TRBV2,.
TGTGCCTGGGGCAGGGGCGCAGATACGCAGTATTTT,CAWGRGADTQYF,TRBJ2-3,.,TRBV30,few
TGTGCCAGCAGCCAAGATCGCGGCCAGTACAATGAGCAGTTCTTC,CASSQDRGQYNEQFF,TRBJ2-1,.,TRBV3-1,many
TGTGCCAGCAGCTTAGATGGGAGTACAGATGAGCAGTTCTTC,CASSLDGSTDEQFF,TRBJ2-1,.,TRBV11-3,many
TGTGCCATCAAGGACGGCTCGAACACTGAAGCTTTCTTT,CAIKDGSNTEAFF,TRBJ1-1,.,TRBV10-3,.
TGCAGTGCTGAACCGCTCGGGGGGGCGCTCTATAATTCACCCCTCCACTTT,CSAEPLGGALYNSPLHF,TRBJ1-6,.,TRBV20-1,.
TGTGCCAGCAGCCTGGGGGGACAGGGACGACTTCAGCCCCAGCATTTT,CASSLGGQGRLQPQHF,TRBJ1-5,TRBD1,TRBV5-5,.
TGCAGCGTTGAACTGGGACAGGGAGACTATGGCTACACCTTC,CSVELGQGDYGYTF,TRBJ1-2,TRBD1,TRBV29-1,.
TGTGCCAGCAGCTTAGCCGGCCCCGGGACTCAATACGAGCAGTACTTC,CASSLAGPGTQYEQYF,TRBJ2-7,.,TRBV11-3,many
TGCAGCGTTGACGCAGGGTTCTTC,CSVDAGFF,TRBJ2-1,.,TRBV29-1,.
TGTGCCAGCACAAGGCAGGGCGACTATGGCTACACCTTC,CASTRQGDYGYTF,TRBJ1-2,.,TRBV6-1,many
TGTGCCAGCAGTTATGAGGCAACACACTCCTACGAGCAGTACTTC,CASSYEATHSYEQYF,TRBJ2-7,.,TRBV12-3/TRBV12-4,few
TGTGCCAGCAGTGACCGTGGACAGGGGATCCATGAGCAGTTCTTC,CASSDRGQGIHEQFF,TRBJ2-1,TRBD1,TRBV6-1,.
TGTGCCAGCAGTTTAACCTCACTAGCGACTGAGCAGTTCTTC,CASSLTSLATEQFF,TRBJ2-1,TRBD2,TRBV25-1,.
TGTGCCAGCAGCTTATGGGCGGCACAATACAATGAGCAGTTCTTC,CASSLWAAQYNEQFF,TRBJ2-1,.,TRBV7-3,many
TGCGCCAGCAGCCCGGGACTAGCGGGATTTAGATTCTCCTACGAGCAGTACTTC,CASSPGLAGFRFSYEQYF,TRBJ2-7,TRBD2,TRBV5-1,few
TGTGCCATCAGAAACCCGGGACAGGGCTCCTACGAGCAGTACTTC,CAIRNPGQGSYEQYF,TRBJ2-7,TRBD1,TRBV10-3,few
TGTGCCAGCAGCATATTTACCAGCTCCTACGAGCAGTACTTC,CASSIFTSSYEQYF,TRBJ2-7,.,TRBV11-3,few
TGTGCCAGCAGCCCATCTAGGAACAATGAGCAGTTCTTC,CASSPSRNNEQFF,TRBJ2-1,.,TRBV7-2,.
TGCGCCAGCAGTGTTGCGGGACCCTACAATGAGCAGTTCTTC,CASSVAGPYNEQFF,TRBJ2-1,.,TRBV10-1,few
TGCAGTGCTAGCGGACTAGCGGGCCGCTTCAATGAGCAGTTCTTC,CSASGLAGRFNEQFF,TRBJ2-1,TRBD2,TRBV20-1,.
TGCGCCAGCAGCTTGGGTCGACTAGACAGCACAGATACGCAGTATTTT,CASSLGRLDSTDTQYF,TRBJ2-3,.,TRBV5-1,.
TGTGCCAGCAGCCAAGGGACAGTCCAAGAGACCCAGTACTTC,CASSQGTVQETQYF,TRBJ2-5,TRBD1,TRBV7-2,few
TGCAGTGCTAGCCAGCCTACCTACAATGAGCAGTTCTTC,CSASQPTYNEQFF,TRBJ2-1,.,TRBV20-1,few
TGTGCCAGCAGCGTAGCGGGGGACAGCACAGATACGCAGTATTTT,CASSVAGDSTDTQYF,TRBJ2-3,.,TRBV9,few